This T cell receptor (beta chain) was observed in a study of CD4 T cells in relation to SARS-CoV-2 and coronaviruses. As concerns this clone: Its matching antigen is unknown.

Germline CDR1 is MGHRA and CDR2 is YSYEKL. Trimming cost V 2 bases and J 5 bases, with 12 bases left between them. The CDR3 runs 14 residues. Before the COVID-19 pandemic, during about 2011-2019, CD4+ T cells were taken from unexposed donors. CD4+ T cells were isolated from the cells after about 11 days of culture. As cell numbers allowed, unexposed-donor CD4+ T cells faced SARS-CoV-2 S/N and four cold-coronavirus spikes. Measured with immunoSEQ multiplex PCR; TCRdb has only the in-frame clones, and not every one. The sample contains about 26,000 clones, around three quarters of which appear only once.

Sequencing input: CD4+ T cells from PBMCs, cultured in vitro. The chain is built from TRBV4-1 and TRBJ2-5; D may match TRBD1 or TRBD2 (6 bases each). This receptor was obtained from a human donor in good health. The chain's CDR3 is CASSQSGAGETQYF. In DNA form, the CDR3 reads TGCGCCAGCAGCCAATCGGGGGCGGGGGAGACCCAGTACTTC.